Shown below are 14 T cell receptor beta chains from a single sample sequenced in a study of beta chain features in type 1 diabetes. Their recognized antigens are unknown. Notes on the study in general: Moderate but significant shortening of TCRB CDR3s was recorded in all four CD4+ subsets from Type 1 diabetes patients.

TCRB transcripts that were expressed got sequenced, as all of the isolated RNA had been reverse transcribed. Clones were read by immunoSEQ multiplex PCR, and TCRdb kept only the in-frame ones, dropping some. Of some 660,000 clones in the sample, over 11% were seen once. Sequenced input: naive CD4+ T cells from blood. The receptors were gathered from a man aged 18 to 30 with type 1 diabetes.

Points on this clone: Germline is not matched at one junction end, which may reflect a read error. This sequence joins TRBV23-1 and TRBJ1-2; D not certain. TRBV23-1 is an open reading frame, and its role is uncertain. The CDR3 sequence is 11 residues long. CDR3 sequence reads: CASLQGPPPDF. The CDR3 DNA is TGCGCCAGCCTACAAGGACCCCCTCCTGACTTC.

V usage is TRBV4-3 and J usage is TRBJ1-1; 8 bases fit TRBD1. The V and J ends lost 0 bases and 5 bases, in that order; junction bases with no gene match: 8. The CDR3 runs 16 residues. Germline CDR1 and CDR2: LGHNA and YSLEER. The CDR3 DNA follows: TGCGCCAGCAGCCAAGAGCCCCGGACAGGGTTGACTGAAGCTTTCTTT. It translates to CASSQEPRTGLTEAFF.

The sample holds a few counts of this clone. The V gene is TRBV30, the J gene TRBJ2-1, with 8 bases lining up with TRBD2. The CDR3 extends over 14 amino acids. The germline CDR1 and CDR2 sequences are GTSNPN and SVGIG (reference sequence). V lost 4 bases to trimming and J lost 5 bases; unmatched junction nucleotides: 7. The CDR3 loop reads CAWTMTSANNEQFF. The CDR3, as DNA: TGTGCCTGGACCATGACTAGCGCAAACAATGAGCAGTTCTTC. Full variable domain (rest looked up from reference TRBV30 and TRBJ2-1): SQTIHQWPATLVQPVGSPLSLECTVEGTSNPNLYWYRQAAGRGLQLLFYSVGIGQISSEVPQNLSASRPQDRQFILSSKKLLLSDSGFYLCAWTMTSANNEQFFGPGTRLTVL.

This chain links TRBV30 with TRBJ1-1; D might be TRBD1 (6 bases). Germline-derived CDR1 and CDR2 are GTSNPN and SVGIG (reference sequence). The CDR3 spans 15 residues. V gave up 0 bases and J gave up 1 base, with 12 bases separating them. The CDR3 loop is CAWSVHRTANTEAFF. The CDR3 nucleotides are TGTGCCTGGAGTGTACATCGGACAGCGAACACTGAAGCTTTCTTT.

This clone turned up a few times. V and J are TRBV19 and TRBJ2-1, with a tentative D call TRBD2 (5 bases). Trimming left V 5 bases short and J 8 bases short, with 13 bases between. The CDR3 is 13 residues long. Germline values: CDR1 LNHDA, CDR2 SQIVND (reference sequence). DNA for the CDR3: TGTGCCAGTAGTCCTCGGGGTACGGATGAGCAGTTCTTC. Translating gives CASSPRGTDEQFF.

The chain carries TRBV18 and TRBJ1-1; D might be TRBD1 (5 bases). The CDR3 runs 15 residues. CDR1 KGHSH and CDR2 LQKENI come from the germline V gene. Trimming stripped 3 bases from V and 1 base from J, with 12 bases between. The CDR3 is CASSPSGGTNTEAFF. The DNA for the CDR3 is TGTGCCAGCTCACCCTCGGGGGGAACGAACACTGAAGCTTTCTTT.

The chain employs TRBV6-5 and TRBJ1-2; D perhaps matches TRBD1 (6 bases). The CDR3 loop spans 15 amino acids. Trimming shortened V by 7 bases and J by 7 bases, and 22 bases separated the two germline ends. Germline V CDR1 and CDR2: MNHEY, SVGAGI. The CDR3 sequence: CASTYIGPGAFGYTF. The CDR3 DNA reads as TGTGCCAGCACCTATATCGGGCCAGGGGCCTTTGGCTACACCTTC.

This clone has only a few counts. The chain carries TRBV30 and TRBJ2-3, with D perhaps matching TRBD1 (6 bases). Germline CDR1 is GTSNPN and CDR2 is SVGIG (reference sequence). The CDR3 totals 15 residues. V dropped 1 base and J dropped 1 base, with 12 bases sitting between them. The CDR3 sequence is CAWSGKGVGTDTQYF. The CDR3 DNA follows: TGTGCCTGGAGTGGCAAGGGGGTGGGCACAGATACGCAGTATTTT.

The gene calls are TRBV6-6 and TRBJ2-7, with D maybe TRBD2 (6 bases). Germline V gene data show CDR1 as MNHNY and CDR2 as SVGAGI (reference sequence). The V and J ends lost 7 bases and 7 bases respectively, with 14 bases between them. CDR3 size: 12 residues. The CDR3 reads CASNWVGGEQYF. The DNA of the CDR3 is TGTGCCAGCAATTGGGTGGGGGGTGAGCAGTACTTC.

This clone was counted a few times. This sequence joins TRBV28 and TRBJ1-2; TRBD1 matches at 7 bases. Trimming cost V 3 bases and J 3 bases; bases outside gene matches: 7. Germline CDR1 is MDHEN and CDR2 is SYDVKM. The CDR3 is 15 residues long. Here the CDR3 DNA reads TGTGCCAGCAGTTTGTGGAAGGGGGCGGACTATGGCTACACCTTC. Residues: CASSLWKGADYGYTF.

The rearrangement uses TRBV28 and TRBJ2-7, with 8 bases matching TRBD2. This CDR3 contains 15 residues. With V trimmed by 2 bases and J by 8 bases, 11 bases remained unmatched. Germline assignment: CDR1 MDHEN and CDR2 SYDVKM. In DNA, the CDR3 is TGTGCCAGCAGTTTAACGCCGCGGGGGGCAGAGCAGCAGTACTTC. Protein sequence: CASSLTPRGAEQQYF.

The V and J genes are TRBV5-1 and TRBJ2-7; D is possibly TRBD2 (7 bases). The length of the CDR3 is 14 residues. V dropped 7 bases and J dropped 0 bases, with 14 bases sitting between them. Germline values: CDR1 SGHRS, CDR2 YFSETQ. CDR3 DNA sequence: TGCGCCAGCCAAGGGGGGGTCTCCTCCTACGAGCAGTACTTC. This translates into CASQGGVSSYEQYF.

There are a few counts of this clone. Additional DNA sequences in this sample encode the identical CDR3. V usage is TRBV9 and J usage is TRBJ2-3, with D uncertain. The length of the CDR3 is 12 residues. V lost 0 bases and J lost 5, with 4 bases in between. Per the germline V gene, CDR1 is SGDLS and CDR2 is YYNGEE. CDR3 coding DNA: TGTGCCAGCAGCGTAGCCAAAGATACGCAGTATTTT. Amino acids: CASSVAKDTQYF.

The rearrangement uses TRBV19 and TRBJ1-1, with a possible D match to TRBD1 (6 bases). The CDR3 has 15 residues. From germline, CDR1 is LNHDA and CDR2 SQIVND (reference sequence). The V and J ends lost 7 bases and 0 bases respectively, with 15 bases between them. Written as DNA, the CDR3 is TGTGCCAGTACCCGGGACACTTCTATGAACACTGAAGCTTTCTTT. Protein product: CASTRDTSMNTEAFF.